These 2 T cell receptor beta chains share one sample of origin, sequenced in a study of Tregs in tolerant kidney transplant recipients. Generated by immunoSEQ multiplex PCR, the TCRdb table keeps only in-frame clones and is missing some. This sample carries about 66,000 clones, 92% of them seen once, and the ten largest clones take about a tenth. The sample was CD8+ T cells from blood, taken before the transplant. All receptors come from a human donor who received a combined kidney and bone marrow transplant.

The CDR3: CASSATQLRGLAGGYTF. DNA of the CDR3: TGTGCCAGCAGCGCCACCCAACTTAGGGGACTTGCTGGTGGCTACACCTTC. The chain employs TRBV27 and TRBJ1-2; possible D gene TRBD1, 5 bases. Per the germline V gene, CDR1 is MNHEY and CDR2 is SMNVEV (reference sequence). The V and J ends lost 6 bases and 7 bases respectively, with 27 bases between them. The CDR3 totals 17 residues.

This chain uses TRBV30 with TRBJ2-7; D perhaps matches TRBD1 (5 bases). Germline CDR1 reads GTSNPN; CDR2 reads SVGIG (reference sequence). The V end lost 4 bases, the J end lost 3 bases, and 10 bases lay between the germline ends. The CDR3 runs 12 residues. CDR3: CAWKGAVYEQYF. DNA for the CDR3: TGTGCCTGGAAAGGGGCGGTCTACGAGCAGTACTTC.